What follows are 30 T cell receptor beta chains derived from one specimen sequenced in a study of cytomegalovirus exposure and HLA in healthy donors. Amplification used 60 Vbeta primers and 13 Jbeta primers. Here immunoSEQ multiplex PCR was the method, and the copy in TCRdb shows in-frame clones only, minus some. The sample contains roughly 200,000 clones, about three quarters of which appear only once. Sequencing used PBMCs. These receptors originate from a woman between 55 and 75 years old in good health and CMV-seropositive.

The genes are TRBV11-2 and TRBJ2-7, with a weak D call TRBD2 (5 bases). There are 15 residues in the CDR3. V lost 3 bases, J lost 2 bases, and 14 bases lay in between. Germline CDR1 SGHAT, CDR2 FQNNGV. The CDR3 region is CASSLIRGHTYEQYF. The DNA of the CDR3 is TGTGCCAGCAGCTTGATTCGGGGTCACACCTACGAGCAGTACTTC.

This chain links TRBV4-2 with TRBJ2-7, with 10 bases identical to TRBD1. The CDR3 consists of 18 residues. Germline values: CDR1 LGHNA, CDR2 YNFKEQ. V shed 0 bases and J 0 bases; nucleotides not matched to a gene: 8. CDR3 loop: CASSQDLGTGASSYEQYF. In DNA form, the CDR3 reads TGTGCCAGCAGCCAAGATTTAGGGACAGGGGCGAGCTCCTACGAGCAGTACTTC.

The chain couples TRBV6-6 to TRBJ1-1; 8 bases agree with TRBD1. Germline CDR1 reads MNHNY; CDR2 reads SVGAGI (reference sequence). The CDR3 consists of 14 residues. V shed 11 bases, J shed 6 bases, and the junction held 14 bases outside the gene matches. Here the CDR3 reads CASYLGQGRPEAFF. Written as DNA, the CDR3 is TGTGCCTCATACCTCGGACAGGGTAGGCCTGAAGCTTTCTTT.

This clone was found a few times. V is TRBV30 and J is TRBJ2-5, with TRBD2 identical over 11 bases. The length of the CDR3 is 15 residues. CDR1 and CDR2 from the germline V gene are GTSNPN and SVGIG (reference sequence). The V segment lost 3 bases and the J segment 4 bases; nucleotides outside the gene matches: 7. CDR3 DNA sequence: TGTGCCTGGAGGGTTAGCGGGGGGGCCTTAGAGACCCAGTACTTC. It encodes CAWRVSGGALETQYF. Complete variable domain (other parts from reference TRBV30 and TRBJ2-5): SQTIHQWPATLVQPVGSPLSLECTVEGTSNPNLYWYRQAAGRGLQLLFYSVGIGQISSEVPQNLSASRPQDRQFILSSKKLLLSDSGFYLCAWRVSGGALETQYFGPGTRLLVL.

As DNA, the CDR3 is TGTGCCAGCAGTGCGATTGGGGGGAGCCCTGAAGCTTTCTTT. Amino acid sequence: CASSAIGGSPEAFF. The rearrangement uses TRBV6-1 and TRBJ1-1; D is possibly TRBD1 (5 bases). The V end lost 4 bases, the J end lost 6 bases, and 15 bases lay between the germline ends. Germline V gives CDR1 MNHNS, CDR2 SASEGT. This CDR3 has 14 residues.

The sample holds a few counts of this clone. V is TRBV10-2 and J is TRBJ2-7; tentative D call: TRBD2 (6 bases). CDR3 size: 13 residues. V lost 8 bases and J 1 base, leaving 12 bases between the germline ends. CDR1 is WSHSY, CDR2 SAAADI, per germline. Written as DNA, the CDR3 is TGCGCCAGCGTGGGAGGTCAATCCTACGAGCAGTACTTC. Residues: CASVGGQSYEQYF.

The rearrangement uses TRBV5-1 and TRBJ1-2, with D possibly being TRBD1 (6 bases). The CDR3 is made up of 15 amino acids. The ends were cut back, 6 bases at V and 3 bases at J, with 18 bases in the middle. Germline loops: CDR1 SGHRS, CDR2 YFSETQ. Here the CDR3 DNA reads TGCGCCAGCAATCCCTCTTCCGGGACATACTATGGCTACACCTTC. Translating gives CASNPSSGTYYGYTF.

The chain carries TRBV30 and TRBJ2-2; TRBD2 matches 7 bases. The J segment lost 2 bases and the V segment lost 8 bases, leaving 11 bases of the junction unmatched. Germline CDR1 reads GTSNPN; CDR2 reads SVGIG (reference sequence). This CDR3 is built from 15 residues. Here the CDR3 reads CAGTTSPINTGELFF. Written as DNA, the CDR3 is TGTGCCGGGACGACTAGCCCCATAAACACCGGGGAGCTGTTTTTT.

The genes are TRBV15 and TRBJ1-2, with a weak D call TRBD1 (5 bases). The V and J ends lost 1 base and 6 bases respectively, with 12 bases between them. Germline-derived CDR1 and CDR2 are LNHNV and YYDKDF (reference sequence). The CDR3 is 14 amino acids. CDR3 nucleotide sequence: TGTGCCACCAGCAGAGTTGGAGGGGTTAATGGCTACACCTTC. This gives the protein CATSRVGGVNGYTF. The variable domain in full, with the rest retrieved from reference TRBV15 and TRBJ1-2, is DAMVIQNPRYQVTQFGKPVTLSCSQTLNHNVMYWYQQKSSQAPKLLFHYYDKDFNNEADTPDNFQSRRPNTSFCFLDIRSPGLGDTAMYLCATSRVGGVNGYTFGSGTRLTVV.

This rearrangement joins TRBV5-4 to TRBJ2-1; 9 bases agree with TRBD2. V trimming: 0 bases; J trimming: 8 bases; junction bases outside the gene matches: 12. The CDR3 spans 17 residues. The germline CDR1 and CDR2 sequences are SGHNT and YYREEE (reference sequence). This CDR3 is CASSLGGGSGGKYEQFF. For the CDR3, the DNA is TGTGCCAGCAGCTTGGGCGGGGGAAGCGGGGGGAAGTATGAGCAGTTCTTC. Full variable domain (missing parts from reference TRBV5-4 and TRBJ2-1): ETGVTQSPTHLIKTRGQQVTLRCSSQSGHNTVSWYQQALGQGPQFIFQYYREEENGRGNFPPRFSGLQFPNYSSELNVNALELDDSALYLCASSLGGGSGGKYEQFFGPGTRLTVL.

The J gene is TRBJ1-1, the V gene TRBV19, with 7 bases lining up with TRBD1. Germline V gene sequence: CDR1 LNHDA, CDR2 SQIVND (reference sequence). The V segment lost 5 bases and the J segment 3 bases; nucleotides outside the gene matches: 3. The CDR3 length is 13 residues. For the CDR3, the DNA is TGTGCCAGTAGTCTCACAGGGGACACTGAAGCTTTCTTT. Translating it yields CASSLTGDTEAFF.

V usage is TRBV6-1 and J usage is TRBJ2-1; 7 bases match TRBD2. CDR1 MNHNS and CDR2 SASEGT come from the germline V gene. The V gene end was trimmed by 6 bases and the J gene end by 5 bases; junction bases not matched to a gene: 10. There are 15 residues in the CDR3. The CDR3: CASSGRSGAHNEQFF. The DNA for the CDR3 is TGTGCCAGCAGCGGAAGGAGCGGGGCCCACAATGAGCAGTTCTTC.

V and J are TRBV2 and TRBJ1-4, with unresolved D. Germline V lookup: CDR1 SNHLY, CDR2 FYNNEI. The ends were cut back, 6 bases at V and 0 bases at J, with 8 bases in the middle. The CDR3 length is 14 residues. The CDR3 region has the DNA TGTGCCAGCAGGGAACAGACAACTAATGAAAAACTGTTTTTT. Amino acids: CASREQTTNEKLFF.

This rearrangement joins TRBV28 to TRBJ2-7; 11 bases fit TRBD1. The V gene's germline CDR1 is MDHEN and CDR2 SYDVKM. CDR3 size: 15 residues. Trimming at V came to 7 bases and at J to 3 bases, leaving 8 bases not matched to a gene. In DNA form, the CDR3 reads TGTGCCAGCACTGGGGGACAGGGGGGTTTCTACGAGCAGTACTTC. Translated: CASTGGQGGFYEQYF.

The CDR3 coding sequence is TGTGCCAGCAGTGGGACATTGAACACTGAAGCTTTCTTT. Its protein product is CASSGTLNTEAFF. The chain couples TRBV28 to TRBJ1-1; maybe TRBD1 (6 bases). Germline lookup yields CDR1 MDHEN and CDR2 SYDVKM. The CDR3 spans 13 residues. V was cut by 5 bases and J by 0 bases, with 7 bases left in between.

Of note for this clone: Germline is not matched at one junction end, which may reflect a read error. This chain links TRBV7-9 with TRBJ2-6; the D gene is possibly TRBD1 (6 bases). The CDR3 has 17 residues. The germline CDR1 and CDR2 sequences are SEHNR and FQNEAQ (reference sequence). DNA of the CDR3: TGTTCCAGCAGCTCCCAGAAGGACAGATCTGGGGCCAACGTCCTGACTTTC. This codes for CSSSSQKDRSGANVLTF.

The chain recombines TRBV28 with TRBJ1-4, with 8 bases matching TRBD1. This CDR3 is 14 amino acids long. V gave up 6 bases and J gave up 6 bases; unmatched junction bases: 6. Looked up from germline, CDR1 is MDHEN and CDR2 is SYDVKM. The CDR3 spells CASRFRGRYEKLFF. The CDR3 DNA sequence: TGTGCCAGCAGGTTCAGGGGGCGGTATGAAAAACTGTTTTTT.

The chain's CDR3 is CSVEVSGGGYEQYF. CDR3 coding DNA: TGCAGCGTCGAGGTTAGCGGGGGAGGCTACGAGCAGTACTTC. The chain recombines TRBV29-1 with TRBJ2-7; 9 bases agree with TRBD2. V was pared by 6 bases and J by 3 bases, with 9 bases of the junction left unmatched. Germline V gene sequence: CDR1 SQVTM, CDR2 ANQGSEA. The CDR3 is 14 residues long.

CDR3 nucleotide sequence: TGTGCCAGCCGTGGTAGCGTCTACACAGATACGCAGTATTTT. Translation: CASRGSVYTDTQYF. The J gene is TRBJ2-3, the V gene TRBV27, with D perhaps matching TRBD2 (5 bases). Trimming removed 8 bases from V and 2 bases from J, with 14 bases in between. Germline V lookup: CDR1 MNHEY, CDR2 SMNVEV (reference sequence). The CDR3 has 14 amino acids.

As to this clone: A read error may produce the germline difference seen at one junction end. The chain carries TRBV7-9 and TRBJ1-4; 8 nucleotides align to TRBD1. Germline V CDR1 and CDR2: SEHNR, FQNEAQ (reference sequence). This CDR3 comprises 17 residues. The CDR3 sequence: CSSSLGTGFATNEKLFF. For the CDR3, the DNA is TGTTCCAGCAGCTTGGGGACAGGATTTGCAACTAATGAAAAACTGTTTTTT.

This clone was found a few times. Other DNA variants within this sample encode the same CDR3. The rearrangement uses TRBV7-9 and TRBJ1-4, with 7 bases that match TRBD1. V lost 1 base, J lost 8 bases, and 4 bases stayed unmatched. The germline CDR1 and CDR2 sequences are SEHNR and FQNEAQ (reference sequence). There are 14 residues in the CDR3. The CDR3 loop is CASSLGQGGEKLFF. The CDR3, as DNA: TGTGCCAGCAGCTTAGGACAGGGAGGCGAAAAACTGTTTTTT.

The chain is built from TRBV6-5 and TRBJ2-2; D perhaps matches TRBD2 (5 bases). Trimming took off 7 bases at V and 3 bases at J, with 15 bases between the two ends. This CDR3 spans 15 amino acids. Germline values: CDR1 MNHEY, CDR2 SVGAGI. CDR3 nucleotides: TGTGCCAGCAAGGGTGACTATCGGGACACCGGGGAGCTGTTTTTT. This encodes CASKGDYRDTGELFF.

The V gene is TRBV7-9, the J gene TRBJ1-3; 7 bases fit TRBD1. V lost 6 bases, J lost 2 bases, and 7 bases stayed unmatched. This CDR3 is built from 15 residues. From germline, CDR1 is SEHNR and CDR2 FQNEAQ (reference sequence). CDR3 DNA: TGTGCCAGCAGTCGACAGGGAGGCCCTGGAAACACCATATATTTT. It translates to CASSRQGGPGNTIYF.

The CDR3 is CASSLGTVEGEQYF. The CDR3, as DNA: TGCGCCAGCAGCTTGGGGACAGTTGAGGGAGAGCAGTACTTC. This chain connects TRBV5-1 to TRBJ2-5; weak D call: TRBD1 (6 bases). The ends were cut back, 0 bases at V and 11 bases at J, with 17 bases in the middle. Germline CDR1 reads SGHRS; CDR2 reads YFSETQ. This CDR3 comprises 14 residues. Filled out from reference TRBV5-1 and TRBJ2-5, the complete variable domain reads KAGVTQTPRYLIKTRGQQVTLSCSPISGHRSVSWYQQTPGQGLQFLFEYFSETQRNKGNFPGRFSGRQFSNSRSEMNVSTLELGDSALYLCASSLGTVEGEQYFGPGTRLLVL.

This chain links TRBV10-3 with TRBJ2-2; 7 positions match TRBD1. CDR1 is ENHRY, CDR2 SYGVKD, per germline. There are 15 residues in the CDR3. Trimming cost V 6 bases and J 1 base; bases outside gene matches: 5. The CDR3 protein is CAIRSRDRNTGELFF. The CDR3 nucleotides are TGTGCCATCAGGAGTCGGGACAGGAACACCGGGGAGCTGTTTTTT.

For the CDR3, the DNA is TGTGCCAGCAGTCGGGACTGGCGGGCAGATACGCAGTATTTT. Translating it yields CASSRDWRADTQYF. V usage is TRBV6-5 and J usage is TRBJ2-3; D perhaps matches TRBD2 (6 bases). The CDR3 sequence is 14 residues long. The V end lost 5 bases, the J end lost 4 bases, and 13 bases lay between the germline ends. Germline V gene lookup returns CDR1 MNHEY and CDR2 SVGAGI.

The V gene is TRBV2, the J gene TRBJ2-7; 8 nucleotides align to TRBD2. V shed 1 base and J 10 bases; nucleotides not matched to a gene: 15. Germline loops: CDR1 SNHLY, CDR2 FYNNEI. The CDR3 loop spans 16 amino acids. The CDR3 loop is CASSEVQGGSGIEQYF. CDR3 DNA sequence: TGTGCCAGCAGTGAAGTACAGGGAGGTAGCGGGATTGAACAGTACTTC.

The V gene is TRBV5-1, the J gene TRBJ2-3; D is possibly TRBD2 (5 bases). Germline values: CDR1 SGHRS, CDR2 YFSETQ. This CDR3 has 17 amino acids. V was cut by 1 base and J by 2 bases, with 17 bases left in between. CDR3 in DNA: TGCGCCAGCAGCTTGAGTGGTCGGGGAGACTTCACAGATACGCAGTATTTT. Residues: CASSLSGRGDFTDTQYF. Drawing the rest from reference TRBV5-1 and TRBJ2-3, the complete variable domain is KAGVTQTPRYLIKTRGQQVTLSCSPISGHRSVSWYQQTPGQGLQFLFEYFSETQRNKGNFPGRFSGRQFSNSRSEMNVSTLELGDSALYLCASSLSGRGDFTDTQYFGPGTRLTVL.

Concerning this clone itself: Other nucleotide sequences in the sample specify the same CDR3. This chain connects TRBV9 to TRBJ1-1; D unclear. The CDR3 loop spans 13 amino acids. CDR1 and CDR2 from the germline V gene are SGDLS and YYNGEE. V was cut by 1 base and J by 5 bases, with 9 bases left in between. The CDR3 DNA reads TGTGCCAGCAGCGTACCGGGGAAGACTGAAGCTTTCTTT. Protein product: CASSVPGKTEAFF.

This sequence joins TRBV10-3 and TRBJ1-2; D is perhaps TRBD1 (6 bases). The CDR3 length is 13 residues. The V gene lost 5 bases and the J gene lost 8 bases, with 15 bases spanning the gap. Germline V gene data show CDR1 as ENHRY and CDR2 as SYGVKD. For the CDR3, the DNA is TGTGCCATCAGTACCGCGAACAGGGACGGCTACACCTTC. It codes for CAISTANRDGYTF.